This T cell receptor (beta chain) was sequenced in a study of blood T cell repertoires in COVID-19. Study-level background: From the United States, Italy and Spain came samples of acute and convalescent COVID-19. PBMCs, B-cell-depleted T cells, or T cells provided the cDNA or gDNA that made up the material.

This CDR3 spans 15 amino acids. CDR1 and CDR2 (germline): SGHDN, FVKESK. V lost 0 bases, J lost 1 base, and 9 bases lay in between. TCRdb keeps only in-frame clones here, not all; method: immunoSEQ multiplex PCR. The sample has about 99,000 clones, roughly 84% seen once. Input material: peripheral blood. V gene TRBV14 combines with J gene TRBJ1-1; D is unresolved. This clonotype was sampled from a man in his fifties or sixties with acute or convalescent COVID-19. As DNA, the CDR3 is TGTGCCAGCAGCCAAGATTGGGCGAGGAACACTGAAGCTTTCTTT. Its protein product is CASSQDWARNTEAFF.